The clone carrying this T cell receptor (beta chain) has a handful of counts. What it recognizes is unknown. This record comes from a study of T-cell reconstitution after alpha-beta-depleted transplantation in children. Unique molecular identifiers were incorporated during preparation of the TCRbeta library. Each CDR3 protein is one row after TCRdb ran MiXCR on the PCR reads. Of 750,000 to 950,000 distinct CDR3 sequences in the sample, around 17% are singletons; the top ten hold around 4.5%. Findings and caveats of the study: T-cell counts and diversity at one year post-transplant came mainly from newly produced T cells. In patients about two months after transplant, alpha-beta T cells reportedly arose from several hundred expanded graft clones. Surviving recipient cells, namely T cells and thymic progenitors, were the source of high day-60 TCRbeta diversity in some patients.

The CDR3 sequence is 14 residues long. Looked up from germline, CDR1 is SGHAT and CDR2 is FQDESV (reference sequence). V trimming: 8 bases; J trimming: 2 bases; junction bases outside the gene matches: 9. The rearrangement joins TRBV11-1 to TRBJ2-7; 7 positions match TRBD1. Source: PBMCs, mostly from graft donor cells, taken 360 days after TCRalphabeta/CD19-depleted stem cell transplant. This TCR was recovered from a male patient younger than 18 who had a stem cell transplant for acute lymphoblastic leukemia, so the T cells may come from the graft donor. The CDR3 nucleotides are TGTGCCAGCGGAACACAGGGGACCGCCTACGAGCAGTACTTC. Protein: CASGTQGTAYEQYF.